This T cell receptor beta chain was recorded in a study of control samples from healthy donors and cancer patients (dated by TCRdb to the early 2020s). Measured from the cysteine to the phenylalanine, the CDR3 is 13 residues long. The kept DNA is CDR3 alone, 39 bases in frame from the first base. V gives up 6 bases and J gives up 6 bases, and the segment between their germline ends measures 12 bases. The protocol used for the library was the immunoSEQ multiplex PCR assay. Not all clones reach the TCRdb copy of this immuneACCESS table, which keeps in-frame sequences only. Checked studies attribute under half of the gap to unresolved V genes and leave the rest unexplained. The sample records under 200,000 clones, nearly 96% of which are singletons. The top ten clonotypes cover over 0.9% of the sample. In regard to this clone: Its antigen is currently not known. Per-base quality was not reported, and no clone a single base away is much larger than it.

Sequencing was carried out using blood. The chain employs TRBV12-3 or TRBV12-4 and TRBJ2-4, with TRBD1 as a weak D call on 5 bases. The sequence derives from a woman aged 25 to 39 in good health. The CDR3 has the sequence CASSSGSGNIQYF. The sequence in DNA is TGTGCCAGCAGCTCAGGGTCCGGAAACATTCAGTACTTC.